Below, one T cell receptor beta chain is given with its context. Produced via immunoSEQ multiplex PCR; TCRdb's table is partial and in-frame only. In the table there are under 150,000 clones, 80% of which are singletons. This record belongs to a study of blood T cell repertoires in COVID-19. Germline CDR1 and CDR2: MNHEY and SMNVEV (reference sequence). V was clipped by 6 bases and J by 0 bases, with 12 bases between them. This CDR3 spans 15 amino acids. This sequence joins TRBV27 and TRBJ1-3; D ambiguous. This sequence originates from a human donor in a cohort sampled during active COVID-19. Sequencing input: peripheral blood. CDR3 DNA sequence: TGTGCCAGCAGCACCCTACCGGGCTCTGGAAACACCATATATTTT. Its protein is CASSTLPGSGNTIYF.